This T cell receptor beta chain was sequenced for a study of blood T cell repertoires in COVID-19. Study in general: Acute and convalescent COVID-19 specimens originated in the United States, Italy and Spain.

The J segment lost 5 bases and the V segment lost 1 base, leaving 11 bases of the junction unmatched. The CDR3 covers 17 residues. The germline gives CDR1 LNHDA, CDR2 SQIVND (reference sequence). Original data processing: Reference gene primer amplification yielded estimated nucleated cell counts. Measured with immunoSEQ multiplex PCR; TCRdb has only the in-frame clones, and not every one. That table gives V, J and clone size, and the DNA gave D and trimming. Altogether 250,000 to 350,000 clones are present, roughly four fifths being singletons, with the ten largest covering 15% to 18%. The sequence was collected from a person aged 65-85 years with COVID-19, enrolled during active disease. The chain uses TRBV19 and TRBJ1-5; 7 nucleotides line up with TRBD1. The sample taken for sequencing was peripheral blood. The CDR3 spells CASSIGDRAIEHQPQHF. The CDR3 bases are TGTGCCAGTAGTATAGGCGACAGGGCCATCGAGCATCAGCCCCAGCATTTT.